This is a list of T cell receptor beta chains from one sample in a study of CD8+ T cells in alopecia areata. The table came from immunoSEQ multiplex PCR; TCRdb's copy has only in-frame clones and leaves some out. The sample comprises over 150,000 clones, around 50% of which are singletons, and over 4% rests with the top ten. Material for sequencing was CD8+ T cells sorted from blood. These TCRs come from a human donor in good health. CDR3s include the opening cysteine and the closing phenylalanine or tryptophan. The D gene is left open where the match is weak. A row's size may be missing; if present it is once, few, many or a size class.

TRBD2 TRBJ2-3 TRBV4-1 NA TGCGCCAGCAGCCAAGATAGCGGGGGACGGAATACGCAGTATTTT CASSQDSGGRNTQYF
TRBD1 TRBJ1-2 TRBV29-1 once TGCAGCGTTGAGGACAGGCCCTCGGGTTATGGCTACACCTTC CSVEDRPSGYGYTF
TRBD1 TRBJ2-5 TRBV19 NA TGTGCCAACCCGGACAGGGAAGAGACCCAGTACTTC CANPDREETQYF
TRBD2 TRBJ2-1 TRBV5-6 NA TGTGCCAGCAGCTTGCCTAGCGGGGCCCTTGGGCAGTTCTTC CASSLPSGALGQFF
TRBD2 TRBJ2-1 TRBV29-1 NA TGCAGCGCCCTAGGACTAGCTGATTTCAATGAGCAGTTCTTC CSALGLADFNEQFF
NA TRBJ2-1 TRBV5-1 NA TGCGCCAGCAGCTTGAGGCAGCTCACGTACAATGAGCAGTTCTTC CASSLRQLTYNEQFF
TRBD1 TRBJ1-6 TRBV18 many TGTGCCAGCTCACCTCAAGACAGGGAAGATTCACCCCTCCACTTT CASSPQDREDSPLHF
NA TRBJ2-4 TRBV29-1 once TGCAGCGTTGGGGTTTCAGCCAAAAACATTCAGTACTTC CSVGVSAKNIQYF
NA TRBJ1-6 TRBV27 NA TGTGCCAGCAGTTTGGGCTCGAATTCACCCCTCCACTTT CASSLGSNSPLHF
TRBD1 TRBJ1-2 TRBV29-1 few TGCAGCGTTGAAGGCCGGGGACAGGGAACAAACTATGGCTACACCTTC CSVEGRGQGTNYGYTF
NA TRBJ2-5 TRBV6-6 few TGTGCCAGCAGTTACTCAGGGGGAGGGGAGACCCAGTACTTC CASSYSGGGETQYF
TRBD1 TRBJ1-1 TRBV6-5 once TGTGCCAGCAGCCCAGGGGGAGACACTGAAGCTTTCTTT CASSPGGDTEAFF
NA TRBJ2-2 TRBV29-1 few TGCAGCGTTCAATGGCAGAACACCGGGGAGCTGTTTTTT CSVQWQNTGELFF
NA TRBJ1-1 TRBV2 few TGTGCCACCACAGTGGATAGGGTGGGAACCAGGAACCACTTGAACACTGAAGCTTTCTTT CATTVDRVGTRNHLNTEAFF
TRBD1 TRBJ1-2 TRBV6-6 NA TGTGCCAGCAGTGGACAGGGTGGAGGGAGTGGCTACACCTTC CASSGQGGGSGYTF